These T cell receptor beta chains were read from a single sample in a study of T cell responses to AZD1222 COVID-19 vaccine. Profiling relied on immunoSEQ multiplex PCR, and the TCRdb table lists in-frame clones only, not all of them. The sample includes under 200,000 clones, 90% seen only once; the top ten take 1.5%. The sequencing used peripheral blood, collected on day 0 of AZD1222 vaccination. The source of these receptors is an adult in good health. Both conserved end residues are part of each CDR3. D genes are given only for firm matches. Not all rows give a size; the values are once, few, many and, for expanded clones, a class.

d_gene: TRBD1; abundance: .; v_gene: TRBV28; j_gene: TRBJ1-5; CDR3nt: TGTGCCAGCAGCCATCACAGGGGTTGGAGCAATCAGCCCCAGCATTTT; CDR3aa: CASSHHRGWSNQPQHF
d_gene: .; abundance: .; v_gene: TRBV2; j_gene: TRBJ2-3; CDR3nt: TGTGCCAGCAGGGGGAGCACAGATACGCAGTATTTT; CDR3aa: CASRGSTDTQYF
d_gene: .; abundance: .; v_gene: TRBV4-1; j_gene: TRBJ1-2; CDR3nt: TGCGCCAGCAGCCAGCCAGACATAAACTATGGCTACACCTTC; CDR3aa: CASSQPDINYGYTF
d_gene: .; abundance: .; v_gene: TRBV28; j_gene: TRBJ2-1; CDR3nt: TGTGCCAGCAGTCCGGTTCGGGGACGACCCTACAATGAGCAGTTCTTC; CDR3aa: CASSPVRGRPYNEQFF
d_gene: .; abundance: .; v_gene: TRBV3-1/TRBV3-2; j_gene: TRBJ2-1; CDR3nt: TGTGCCAGCAGCCAAGTGTTTCGGTCCTTGGACAATGAGCAGTTCTTC; CDR3aa: CASSQVFRSLDNEQFF
d_gene: TRBD2; abundance: .; v_gene: TRBV6-5; j_gene: TRBJ2-1; CDR3nt: TGTGCCAGCAGCGGGGGGGTCAATGAGCAGTTCTTC; CDR3aa: CASSGGVNEQFF
d_gene: .; abundance: .; v_gene: TRBV6-5; j_gene: TRBJ1-1; CDR3nt: TGTGCCAGCAGTTACGACAGTAACACTGAAGCTTTCTTT; CDR3aa: CASSYDSNTEAFF
d_gene: TRBD1; abundance: .; v_gene: TRBV28; j_gene: TRBJ1-1; CDR3nt: TGTGCCAGCAGTTCCCCGACAGGGAGGAACACTGAAGCTTTCTTT; CDR3aa: CASSSPTGRNTEAFF
d_gene: .; abundance: .; v_gene: TRBV5-4; j_gene: TRBJ2-2; CDR3nt: TGTGCCAGCAGCTTGCCCTCGGGGAGAACCGGGGAGCTGTTTTTT; CDR3aa: CASSLPSGRTGELFF
d_gene: .; abundance: few; v_gene: TRBV3-1/TRBV3-2; j_gene: TRBJ1-4; CDR3nt: TGTGCCAGCAGCCCCCGGCCGGGGGTGTCTAATGAAAAACTGTTTTTT; CDR3aa: CASSPRPGVSNEKLFF
d_gene: .; abundance: .; v_gene: TRBV28; j_gene: TRBJ1-4; CDR3nt: TGTGCCAGCAGTTTCTGGGACGTTTCTGAAAAACTGTTTTTT; CDR3aa: CASSFWDVSEKLFF
d_gene: .; abundance: .; v_gene: TRBV7-8; j_gene: TRBJ1-5; CDR3nt: TGTGCCAGCAGCTTAGCCATAAGTCAGCCCCAGCATTTT; CDR3aa: CASSLAISQPQHF
d_gene: .; abundance: .; v_gene: TRBV7-9; j_gene: TRBJ2-7; CDR3nt: TGTGCCAGCAGCCCGGGCAGGGCCTACGAGCAGTACTTC; CDR3aa: CASSPGRAYEQYF
d_gene: .; abundance: .; v_gene: TRBV5-4; j_gene: TRBJ2-3; CDR3nt: TGTGCCAGCAGCTCCAGCCAAGGGACCCCCCATAAGCAGTATTTT; CDR3aa: CASSSSQGTPHKQYF
d_gene: .; abundance: .; v_gene: TRBV7-2; j_gene: TRBJ1-2; CDR3nt: TGTGCCAGCAGCTTAGGTTCAGGGCCTAACTATGGCTACACCTTC; CDR3aa: CASSLGSGPNYGYTF
d_gene: TRBD1; abundance: .; v_gene: TRBV6-5; j_gene: TRBJ1-5; CDR3nt: TGTGCCAGCACCGCCGACAGGGGGAACAATCAGCCCCAGCATTTT; CDR3aa: CASTADRGNNQPQHF
d_gene: TRBD2; abundance: .; v_gene: TRBV7-9; j_gene: TRBJ2-2; CDR3nt: TGTGCCAGCAGCTTTTCGAGACTAGCGGGGGCGAGGACCGGGGAGCTGTTTTTT; CDR3aa: CASSFSRLAGARTGELFF
d_gene: TRBD1; abundance: .; v_gene: TRBV6-5; j_gene: TRBJ1-2; CDR3nt: TGTGCCAGCAGTCCCCTCAGGGGGCGGAACTATGGCTACACCTTC; CDR3aa: CASSPLRGRNYGYTF
d_gene: .; abundance: .; v_gene: TRBV4-2; j_gene: TRBJ1-1; CDR3nt: TGTGCCAGCAGCCAAGACGGGCGGGCGGACACTGAAGCTTTCTTT; CDR3aa: CASSQDGRADTEAFF
d_gene: TRBD1; abundance: .; v_gene: TRBV29-1; j_gene: TRBJ1-4; CDR3nt: TGCAGCCTACGGACAGGAAAACTGTTTTTT; CDR3aa: CSLRTGKLFF
d_gene: .; abundance: .; v_gene: TRBV19; j_gene: TRBJ1-2; CDR3nt: TGTGCCACCCGGACACCCCTCTATGGCTACACCTTC; CDR3aa: CATRTPLYGYTF
d_gene: .; abundance: .; v_gene: TRBV7-2; j_gene: TRBJ1-6; CDR3nt: TGTGCCAGCAGTCAACACCGAGGTGGGAATTCACCCCTCCACTTT; CDR3aa: CASSQHRGGNSPLHF
d_gene: TRBD1; abundance: .; v_gene: TRBV27; j_gene: TRBJ2-7; CDR3nt: TGTGCCAGCAGTGCCACAGGGGAATCCTACGAGCAGTACTTC; CDR3aa: CASSATGESYEQYF
d_gene: .; abundance: .; v_gene: TRBV29-1; j_gene: TRBJ2-7; CDR3nt: TGCAGCGTTGTTGACAGTTTACCCTACGAGCAGTACTTC; CDR3aa: CSVVDSLPYEQYF
d_gene: TRBD1; abundance: .; v_gene: TRBV6-6; j_gene: TRBJ1-4; CDR3nt: TGTGCCAGCAGTCCCCGTCAGGGGGCGGCGAGGGTTCGGGAAAAACTGTTTTTT; CDR3aa: CASSPRQGAARVREKLFF
d_gene: .; abundance: .; v_gene: TRBV4-1; j_gene: TRBJ2-6; CDR3nt: TGCGCCAGCAGCCCCCTGGTAGGACCAGACTCTGGGGCCAACGTCCTGACTTTC; CDR3aa: CASSPLVGPDSGANVLTF
d_gene: .; abundance: .; v_gene: TRBV5-1; j_gene: TRBJ1-2; CDR3nt: TGCGCCAGCAGCCCAGAATCGGCGCTTCTTCGCTACACCTTC; CDR3aa: CASSPESALLRYTF
d_gene: TRBD1; abundance: once; v_gene: TRBV10-3; j_gene: TRBJ2-7; CDR3nt: TGTGCCATCAGGCCGGGACAGGGAAACTACGAGCAGTACTTC; CDR3aa: CAIRPGQGNYEQYF
d_gene: .; abundance: .; v_gene: TRBV7-6; j_gene: TRBJ1-1; CDR3nt: TGTGCCAGCAGCTTAGCATGGGACAACACTGAAGCTTTCTTT; CDR3aa: CASSLAWDNTEAFF
d_gene: .; abundance: .; v_gene: TRBV2; j_gene: TRBJ1-2; CDR3nt: TGTGCCAGCAGTGAAACTTTTGGCTACACCTTC; CDR3aa: CASSETFGYTF
d_gene: TRBD1; abundance: .; v_gene: TRBV5-1; j_gene: TRBJ2-7; CDR3nt: TGCGCCAGCAGCATGGGGACAGGGTTAACCTACGAGCAGTACTTC; CDR3aa: CASSMGTGLTYEQYF
d_gene: TRBD2; abundance: .; v_gene: TRBV27; j_gene: TRBJ2-7; CDR3nt: TGTGCCAGCAGGTCCCCGGGACTAGCCTACGAGCAGTACTTC; CDR3aa: CASRSPGLAYEQYF
d_gene: TRBD1; abundance: .; v_gene: TRBV18; j_gene: TRBJ2-7; CDR3nt: TGTGCCAGCTCGCGAGGACAGGACTACGAGCAGTACTTC; CDR3aa: CASSRGQDYEQYF
d_gene: .; abundance: .; v_gene: TRBV2; j_gene: TRBJ1-2; CDR3nt: TGTGCCAGCAGAACAGGGAGAAACGGCTACACCTTC; CDR3aa: CASRTGRNGYTF
d_gene: .; abundance: .; v_gene: TRBV3-1/TRBV3-2; j_gene: TRBJ1-2; CDR3nt: TGTGCCAGCGGCAACAGGGATGGCTACACCTTC; CDR3aa: CASGNRDGYTF
d_gene: .; abundance: .; v_gene: TRBV2; j_gene: TRBJ1-5; CDR3nt: TGTGCCAGCAGAAAGACAGAAAACAGCAATCAGCCCCAGCATTTT; CDR3aa: CASRKTENSNQPQHF
d_gene: TRBD2; abundance: .; v_gene: TRBV28; j_gene: TRBJ2-7; CDR3nt: TGTGCCAGCAGTTTAGCGGGGGGGTACGAGCAATACTTC; CDR3aa: CASSLAGGYEQYF
d_gene: TRBD1; abundance: .; v_gene: TRBV5-6; j_gene: TRBJ1-2; CDR3nt: TGTGCCAGCAGCAAGGGACAGGCGAAAGGCTACACCTTC; CDR3aa: CASSKGQAKGYTF
d_gene: .; abundance: .; v_gene: TRBV5-8; j_gene: TRBJ1-6; CDR3nt: TGTGCCACCTCGGGACGGTATAATTCACCCCTCCACTTT; CDR3aa: CATSGRYNSPLHF
d_gene: TRBD2; abundance: .; v_gene: TRBV6-1; j_gene: TRBJ2-3; CDR3nt: TGTGCCAGCAGTGAATCTAGCGGGGCCTTCGATACGCAGTATTTT; CDR3aa: CASSESSGAFDTQYF
d_gene: TRBD1; abundance: .; v_gene: TRBV19; j_gene: TRBJ1-6; CDR3nt: TGTGCCAGTAGTCTCCAGGGGGTTGATTCACCCCTCCACTTT; CDR3aa: CASSLQGVDSPLHF
d_gene: TRBD1; abundance: few; v_gene: TRBV2; j_gene: TRBJ2-7; CDR3nt: TGTGCCAGCAGTTTCGGACAGGGGTCATCCTACGAGCAGTACTTC; CDR3aa: CASSFGQGSSYEQYF
d_gene: TRBD1; abundance: once; v_gene: TRBV11-1; j_gene: TRBJ2-1; CDR3nt: TGTGCCAGCAGTAGACAGGGGGGGATCAATGAGCAGTTCTTC; CDR3aa: CASSRQGGINEQFF
d_gene: TRBD1; abundance: .; v_gene: TRBV2; j_gene: TRBJ1-5; CDR3nt: TGTGCCAGCAGTAAACGGGGGACAGGCAATCAGCCCCAGCATTTT; CDR3aa: CASSKRGTGNQPQHF
d_gene: TRBD1; abundance: .; v_gene: TRBV2; j_gene: TRBJ1-2; CDR3nt: TGTGCCAGCAGTGATCCGGGACAGGGGGCCTACCCCACCTTC; CDR3aa: CASSDPGQGAYPTF
d_gene: TRBD1; abundance: .; v_gene: TRBV18; j_gene: TRBJ1-1; CDR3nt: TGTGCCAGCCCTCGACAGGGGAGGAACACTGAAGCTTTCTTT; CDR3aa: CASPRQGRNTEAFF
d_gene: .; abundance: .; v_gene: TRBV4-1; j_gene: TRBJ1-2; CDR3nt: TGCGCCAGCAGCCTCGCCGAAGGGAACTATGGCTACACCTTC; CDR3aa: CASSLAEGNYGYTF
d_gene: .; abundance: once; v_gene: TRBV11-3; j_gene: TRBJ1-1; CDR3nt: TGTGCCAGCAGCCACCATTATGAGGGCACTGAAGCTTTCTTT; CDR3aa: CASSHHYEGTEAFF
d_gene: .; abundance: .; v_gene: TRBV29-1; j_gene: TRBJ2-4; CDR3nt: TGCAGCGTTGAAGTGACCCGGGGGCCGGTCAAAAACATTCAGTACTTC; CDR3aa: CSVEVTRGPVKNIQYF
d_gene: .; abundance: once; v_gene: TRBV12-3/TRBV12-4; j_gene: TRBJ1-5; CDR3nt: TGTGCCAGCAGTTTAGGTAGGACTCAGCCCCAGCATTTT; CDR3aa: CASSLGRTQPQHF
d_gene: .; abundance: .; v_gene: TRBV5-1; j_gene: TRBJ1-1; CDR3nt: TGCGCCAGCAGCTTAGGGATAGCCGGAACTGAAGCTTTCTTT; CDR3aa: CASSLGIAGTEAFF
d_gene: .; abundance: .; v_gene: TRBV6-5; j_gene: TRBJ2-7; CDR3nt: TGTGCCAGCGGCGATTCCTACGAGCAGTACTTC; CDR3aa: CASGDSYEQYF
d_gene: TRBD2; abundance: few; v_gene: TRBV9; j_gene: TRBJ2-3; CDR3nt: TGTGCCAGCAGCCACGCCGGACTAGCGGGGGGGGTGGCAGATACGCAGTATTTT; CDR3aa: CASSHAGLAGGVADTQYF
d_gene: TRBD1; abundance: .; v_gene: TRBV19; j_gene: TRBJ2-7; CDR3nt: TGTGCCAGTAGTCAACAGGGGGCATCGTACGAGCAGTACTTC; CDR3aa: CASSQQGASYEQYF
d_gene: .; abundance: .; v_gene: TRBV2; j_gene: TRBJ1-2; CDR3nt: TGTGCCAGCAGTGAAGGCAGCGCCTTTTATGGCTACACCTTC; CDR3aa: CASSEGSAFYGYTF
d_gene: .; abundance: .; v_gene: TRBV5-8; j_gene: TRBJ2-1; CDR3nt: TGTGCCAGCAGCTTCTACGGGGTAGACAATGAGCAGTTCTTC; CDR3aa: CASSFYGVDNEQFF